This T cell receptor (beta chain) originates from a study of CD8 T cells in ankylosing spondylitis (dated by TCRdb to between 2016 and 2019). In the study overall: The study set out to find disease-linked TCR variants by profiling T cell receptor beta repertoires in ankylosing spondylitis patients and healthy donors. The full study cohort was made up of 25 ankylosing spondylitis patients and 108 healthy donors. Peripheral blood was sampled, and synovial fluid was additionally collected from ankylosing spondylitis patients. What the study reported, not specific to this receptor: In peripheral blood, the disease-linked clones were found at relatively low frequencies and had a CD8+ phenotype. Some motif variants had previously been reported in the synovial fluid and blood of reactive arthritis patients, which suggests shared mechanisms of disease initiation. The disease-linked clones were reported as significantly enriched in matched synovial fluid samples from ankylosing spondylitis patients. A TCR beta motif of fewer than 10 highly homologous amino acid variants appeared characteristic of blood from ankylosing spondylitis patients.

A single count supports this clonotype. Its antigen remains unidentified. No base quality values were provided; no much bigger clone lies one nucleotide off. The CDR3 goes from the cysteine to the phenylalanine over 15 residues. The entry retains the CDR3 DNA only, 45 bases that are in frame from base 1. A distance of 8 bases separates the germline ends of V and J, which lose 0 bases and 0 bases respectively. CDR1 SGHRS and CDR2 YFSETQ were looked up in the germline V gene. The sequencing machine was an Illumina HiSeq 2500. Quantitative 5'-RACE with molecular barcodes was the method used to prepare the TCR beta libraries. Per the original workflow: Disease-linked TCR variants were identified with a new computational method built on a probabilistic model of VDJ rearrangement. The public reads were reanalyzed by TCRdb: fastp trimming at Q25, MiXCR alignment, in-frame beta chains only. Each CDR3 protein appears once, grouped with its most common genes and DNA. TCRdb, not the authors, supplied the V and J calls. In this sample the table shows almost 250,000 distinct CDR3 sequences, roughly 32% of which occur a single time. The ten largest make up about 4.2% of the sample.

Material: blood, either unsorted or a sorted T cell fraction (not recorded which). The chain is made from TRBV5-1 and TRBJ2-3, with the identity of the D gene unclear. This receptor was identified in a male donor with ankylosing spondylitis or in good health (not recorded which). The base sequence is TGCGCCAGCAGCTTGGCGAGGTGGAGCACAGATACGCAGTATTTT. Its coded protein is CASSLARWSTDTQYF. Supplemented by the reference TRBV5-1 and TRBJ2-3 proteins around the CDR3, the complete variable domain is KAGVTQTPRYLIKTRGQQVTLSCSPISGHRSVSWYQQTPGQGLQFLFEYFSETQRNKGNFPGRFSGRQFSNSRSEMNVSTLELGDSALYLCASSLARWSTDTQYFGPGTRLTVL.